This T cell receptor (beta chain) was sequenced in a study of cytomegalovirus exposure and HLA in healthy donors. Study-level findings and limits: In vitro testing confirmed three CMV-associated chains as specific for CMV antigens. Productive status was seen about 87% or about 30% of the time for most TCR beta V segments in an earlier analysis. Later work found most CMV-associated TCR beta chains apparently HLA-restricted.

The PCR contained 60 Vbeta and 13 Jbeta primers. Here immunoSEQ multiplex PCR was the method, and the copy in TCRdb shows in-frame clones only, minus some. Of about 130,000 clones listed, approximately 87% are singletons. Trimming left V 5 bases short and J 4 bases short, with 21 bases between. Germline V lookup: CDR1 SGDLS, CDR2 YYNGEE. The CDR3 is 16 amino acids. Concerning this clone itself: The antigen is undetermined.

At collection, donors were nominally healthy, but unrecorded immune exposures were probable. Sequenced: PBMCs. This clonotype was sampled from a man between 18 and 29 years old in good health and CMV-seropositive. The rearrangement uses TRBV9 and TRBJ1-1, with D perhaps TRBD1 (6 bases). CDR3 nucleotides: TGTGCCAGCAGTGGACTTACACAGGGAGGGGGCACTGAAGCTTTCTTT. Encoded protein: CASSGLTQGGGTEAFF.